Ten or more counts support the clone carrying this T cell receptor beta chain. What it recognizes is unknown. The CDR3 is 16 residues long. Germline CDR1 and CDR2: SGHTA and FQGNSA. V was clipped by 2 bases and J by 6 bases, with 16 bases between them. The data were taken from a study of CD8 T cells in ankylosing spondylitis. Study conclusions and caveats: With a CD8+ phenotype, disease-linked clones were relatively rare in peripheral blood. It was reported that disease-linked clones were significantly enriched in matched ankylosing spondylitis synovial fluid. Apparently characteristic of ankylosing spondylitis blood was a TCR beta motif (about 8 highly homologous variants). Certain motif variants had earlier been reported in reactive arthritis synovial fluid and blood.

TCR beta libraries were made by quantitative 5'-RACE with molecular barcodes. TCRdb reprocessed the 5' RACE reads with MiXCR, giving one entry per CDR3 protein. Here the sample spans 450,000 to 550,000 distinct CDR3 sequences, approximately 5.3% being singletons. The rearrangement links TRBV7-2 to TRBJ2-2, with D maybe TRBD1 (5 bases). The specimen sequenced was blood, either unsorted or a sorted T cell fraction (not recorded which). This clonotype was obtained from a male donor with ankylosing spondylitis. Here the CDR3 reads CASSLIRAGRPGELFF. The CDR3 nucleotides read TGTGCCAGCAGCTTAATAAGAGCAGGGCGACCCGGGGAGCTGTTTTTT.